This T cell receptor (beta chain) was observed in a study of regulatory T cells in long-lasting Graves disease. About the study: Graves' patients (newly diagnosed) had been on antithyroid drugs under 3 months.

V lost 7 bases and J 0 bases, leaving 10 bases between the germline ends. Germline loops: CDR1 SNHLY, CDR2 FYNNEI. This CDR3 region has 14 residues. Arm-PCR of CDR3 regions and iRepertoire HTBI primers were used to build TCR beta libraries. TCRdb recomputed calls from the multiplex PCR reads with MiXCR, one row per CDR3 protein. The sample yields a few hundred thousand distinct CDR3 sequences, roughly a fifth seen once. This clonotype was counted many times. Its matching antigen is unknown. Regarding time point: newly diagnosed GD, antithyroid drugs for less than 3 months. Isolated PBMC RNA provided the starting material for the TCR library. Study-level findings and limits: Persistent disease was associated with favored TRBV28 usage and with favored use of TRBJ1-2 and TRBJ2-5.

These data also featured in a second study, about T cells in Graves' hyperthyroidism and ophthalmopathy. Turning to that study: Researchers defined stable Graves' hyperthyroidism as no ophthalmopathy progression within 18 months.

This receptor was obtained from a woman in her twenties or thirties with Graves disease. The source material was peripheral blood mononuclear cells (PBMCs), sampled at new diagnosis, from a patient treated with antithyroid drugs. The chain is built from TRBV2 and TRBJ2-1, with D tentatively TRBD2 (5 bases). The CDR3, as DNA: TGTGCCAGCACCGGACTTCCCTCCTACAATGAGCAGTTCTTC. It encodes CASTGLPSYNEQFF.